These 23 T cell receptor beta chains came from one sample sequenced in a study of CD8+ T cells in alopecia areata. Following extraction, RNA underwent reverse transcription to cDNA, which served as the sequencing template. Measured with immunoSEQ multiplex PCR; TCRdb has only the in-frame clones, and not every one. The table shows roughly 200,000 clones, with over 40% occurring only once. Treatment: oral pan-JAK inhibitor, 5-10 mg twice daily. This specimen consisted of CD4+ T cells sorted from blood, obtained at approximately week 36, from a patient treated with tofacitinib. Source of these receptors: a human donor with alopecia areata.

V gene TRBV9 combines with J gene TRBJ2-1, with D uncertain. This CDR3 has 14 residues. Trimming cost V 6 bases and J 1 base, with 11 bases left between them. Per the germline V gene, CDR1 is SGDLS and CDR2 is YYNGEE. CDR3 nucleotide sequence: TGTGCCAGCATGCCCGAAGAGTCCTACAATGAGCAGTTCTTC. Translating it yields CASMPEESYNEQFF. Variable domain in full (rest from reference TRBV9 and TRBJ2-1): DSGVTQTPKHLITATGQRVTLRCSPRSGDLSVYWYQQSLDQGLQFLIQYYNGEERAKGNILERFSAQQFPDLHSELNLSSLELGDSALYFCASMPEESYNEQFFGPGTRLTVL.

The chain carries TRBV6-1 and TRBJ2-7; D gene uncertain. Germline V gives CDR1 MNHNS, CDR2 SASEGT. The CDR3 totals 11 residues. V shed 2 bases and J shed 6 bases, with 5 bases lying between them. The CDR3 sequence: CASSEIGEQYF. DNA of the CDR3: TGTGCCAGCAGTGAAATCGGCGAGCAGTACTTC.

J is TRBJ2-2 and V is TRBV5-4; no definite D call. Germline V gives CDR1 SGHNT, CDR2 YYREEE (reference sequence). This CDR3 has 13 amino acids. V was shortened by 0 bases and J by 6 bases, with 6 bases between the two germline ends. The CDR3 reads CASSLDLAGELFF. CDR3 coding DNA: TGTGCCAGCAGCTTGGATTTAGCCGGGGAGCTGTTTTTT. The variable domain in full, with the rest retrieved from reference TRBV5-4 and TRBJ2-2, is ETGVTQSPTHLIKTRGQQVTLRCSSQSGHNTVSWYQQALGQGPQFIFQYYREEENGRGNFPPRFSGLQFPNYSSELNVNALELDDSALYLCASSLDLAGELFFGEGSRLTVL.

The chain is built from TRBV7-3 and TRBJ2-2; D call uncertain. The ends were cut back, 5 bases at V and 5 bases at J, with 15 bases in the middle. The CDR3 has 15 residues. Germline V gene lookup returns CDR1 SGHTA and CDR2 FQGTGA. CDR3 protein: CASSPTPGATGELFF. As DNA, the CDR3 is TGTGCCAGCAGCCCAACCCCCGGAGCGACCGGGGAGCTGTTTTTT.

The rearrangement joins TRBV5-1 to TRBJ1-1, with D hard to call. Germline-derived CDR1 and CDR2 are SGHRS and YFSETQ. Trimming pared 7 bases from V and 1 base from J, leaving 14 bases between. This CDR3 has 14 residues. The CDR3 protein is CASAYTSQNTEAFF. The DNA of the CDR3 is TGCGCCAGCGCATACACCTCCCAGAACACTGAAGCTTTCTTT. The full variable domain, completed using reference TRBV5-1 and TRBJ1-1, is KAGVTQTPRYLIKTRGQQVTLSCSPISGHRSVSWYQQTPGQGLQFLFEYFSETQRNKGNFPGRFSGRQFSNSRSEMNVSTLELGDSALYLCASAYTSQNTEAFFGQGTRLTVV.

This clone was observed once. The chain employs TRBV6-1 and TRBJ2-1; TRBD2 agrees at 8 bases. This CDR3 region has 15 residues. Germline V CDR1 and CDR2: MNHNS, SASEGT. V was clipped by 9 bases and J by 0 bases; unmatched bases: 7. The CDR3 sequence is CASSTSVSSYNEQFF. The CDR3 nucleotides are TGTGCCAGTTCGACTAGCGTTAGCTCCTACAATGAGCAGTTCTTC.

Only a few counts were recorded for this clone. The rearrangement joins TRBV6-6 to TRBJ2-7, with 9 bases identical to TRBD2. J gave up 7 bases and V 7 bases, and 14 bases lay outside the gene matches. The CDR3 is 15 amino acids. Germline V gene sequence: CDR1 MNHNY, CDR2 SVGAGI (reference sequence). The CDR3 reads CASTAVMAGGSEQYF. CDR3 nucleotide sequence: TGTGCCAGCACCGCGGTTATGGCGGGAGGGAGTGAGCAGTACTTC.

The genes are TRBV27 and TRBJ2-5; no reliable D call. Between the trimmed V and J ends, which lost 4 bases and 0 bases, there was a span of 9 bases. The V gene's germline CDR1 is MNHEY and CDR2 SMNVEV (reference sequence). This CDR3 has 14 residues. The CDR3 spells CASSSTLYQETQYF. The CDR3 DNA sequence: TGTGCCAGCAGTTCGACCCTGTACCAAGAGACCCAGTACTTC.

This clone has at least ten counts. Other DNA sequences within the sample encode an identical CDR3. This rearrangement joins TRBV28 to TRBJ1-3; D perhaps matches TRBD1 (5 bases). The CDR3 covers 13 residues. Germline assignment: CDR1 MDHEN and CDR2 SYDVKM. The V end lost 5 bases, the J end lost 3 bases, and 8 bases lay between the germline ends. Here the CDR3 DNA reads TGTGCCAGCAGTCCGGGACGTGGAAACACCATATATTTT. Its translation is CASSPGRGNTIYF.

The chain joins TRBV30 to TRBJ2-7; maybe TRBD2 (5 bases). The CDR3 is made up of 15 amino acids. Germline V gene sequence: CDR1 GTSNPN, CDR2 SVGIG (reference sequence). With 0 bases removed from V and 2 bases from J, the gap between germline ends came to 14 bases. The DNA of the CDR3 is TGTGCCTGGAGTGTAGGTTTGGCGGAGGCCTACGAGCAGTACTTC. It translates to CAWSVGLAEAYEQYF.

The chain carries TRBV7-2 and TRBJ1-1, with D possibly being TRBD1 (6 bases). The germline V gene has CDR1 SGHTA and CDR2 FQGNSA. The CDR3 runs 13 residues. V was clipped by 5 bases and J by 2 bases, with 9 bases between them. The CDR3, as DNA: TGTGCCAGCAGCACGGACAGCAACACTGAAGCTTTCTTT. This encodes CASSTDSNTEAFF.

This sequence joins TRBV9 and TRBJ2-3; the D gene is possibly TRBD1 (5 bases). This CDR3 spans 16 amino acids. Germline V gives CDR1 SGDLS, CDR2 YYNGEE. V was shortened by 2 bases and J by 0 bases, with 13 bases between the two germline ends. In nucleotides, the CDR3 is TGTGCCAGCAGCGTTTTGGGCAGGGTGAGCACAGATACGCAGTATTTT. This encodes CASSVLGRVSTDTQYF.

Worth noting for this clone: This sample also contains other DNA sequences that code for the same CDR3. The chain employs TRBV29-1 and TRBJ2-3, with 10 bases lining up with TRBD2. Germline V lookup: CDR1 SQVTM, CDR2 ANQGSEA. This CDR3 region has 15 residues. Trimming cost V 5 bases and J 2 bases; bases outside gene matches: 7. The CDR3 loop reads CSVPKLAGLTDTQYF. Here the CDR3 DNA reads TGCAGCGTTCCCAAACTAGCGGGGCTCACAGATACGCAGTATTTT.

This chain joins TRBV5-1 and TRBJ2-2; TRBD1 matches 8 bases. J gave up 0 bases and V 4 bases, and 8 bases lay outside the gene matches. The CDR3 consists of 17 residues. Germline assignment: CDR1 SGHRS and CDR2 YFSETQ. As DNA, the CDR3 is TGCGCCAGCAGCCAACGACAGGGGAAGACGAACACCGGGGAGCTGTTTTTT. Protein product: CASSQRQGKTNTGELFF.

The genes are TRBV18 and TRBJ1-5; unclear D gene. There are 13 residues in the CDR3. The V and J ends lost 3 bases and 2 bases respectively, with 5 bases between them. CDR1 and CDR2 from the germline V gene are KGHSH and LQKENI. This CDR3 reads CASSPNGNQPQHF. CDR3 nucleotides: TGTGCCAGCTCACCTAACGGCAATCAGCCCCAGCATTTT.

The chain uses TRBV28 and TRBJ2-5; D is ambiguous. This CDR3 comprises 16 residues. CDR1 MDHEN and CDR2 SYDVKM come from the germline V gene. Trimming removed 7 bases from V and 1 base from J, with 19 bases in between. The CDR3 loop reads CASNSAHTTAQETQYF. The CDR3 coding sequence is TGTGCCAGCAACTCAGCCCATACGACTGCCCAAGAGACCCAGTACTTC.

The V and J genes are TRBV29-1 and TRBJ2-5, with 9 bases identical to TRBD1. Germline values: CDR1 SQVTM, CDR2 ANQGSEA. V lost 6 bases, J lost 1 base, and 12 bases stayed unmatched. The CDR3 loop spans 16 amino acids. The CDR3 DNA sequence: TGCAGCGTCTGTGGCGGGGACAGGGAACCCCAAGAGACCCAGTACTTC. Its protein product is CSVCGGDREPQETQYF.

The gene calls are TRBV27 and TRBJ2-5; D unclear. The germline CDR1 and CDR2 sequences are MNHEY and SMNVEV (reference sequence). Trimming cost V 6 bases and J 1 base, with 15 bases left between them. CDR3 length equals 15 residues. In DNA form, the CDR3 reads TGTGCCAGCAGCTCTCCTCGGACGGGCCAAGAGACCCAGTACTTC. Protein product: CASSSPRTGQETQYF.

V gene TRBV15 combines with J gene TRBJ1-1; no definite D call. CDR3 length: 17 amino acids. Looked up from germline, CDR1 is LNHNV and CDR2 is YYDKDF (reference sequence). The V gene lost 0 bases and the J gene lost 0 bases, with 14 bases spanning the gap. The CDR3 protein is CATSRDMMVSMNTEAFF. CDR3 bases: TGTGCCACCAGCAGAGATATGATGGTTTCCATGAACACTGAAGCTTTCTTT.

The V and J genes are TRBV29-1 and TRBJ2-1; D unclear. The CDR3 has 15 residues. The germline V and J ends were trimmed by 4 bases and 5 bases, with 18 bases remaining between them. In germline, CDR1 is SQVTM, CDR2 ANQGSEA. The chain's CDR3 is CSVVPSAGLDNEQFF. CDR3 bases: TGCAGCGTTGTCCCATCAGCCGGCCTTGACAATGAGCAGTTCTTC.

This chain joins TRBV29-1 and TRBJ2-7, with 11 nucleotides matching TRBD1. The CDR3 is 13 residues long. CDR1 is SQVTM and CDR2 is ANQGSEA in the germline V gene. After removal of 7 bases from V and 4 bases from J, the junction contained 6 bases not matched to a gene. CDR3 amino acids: CSAGTGGYYEQYF. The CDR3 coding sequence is TGCAGCGCCGGGACAGGGGGATATTACGAGCAGTACTTC.

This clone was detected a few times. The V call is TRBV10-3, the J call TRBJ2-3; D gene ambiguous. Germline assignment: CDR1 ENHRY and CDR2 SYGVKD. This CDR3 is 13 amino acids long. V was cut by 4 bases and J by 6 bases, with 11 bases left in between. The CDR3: CAISAVALDTQYF. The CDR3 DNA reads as TGTGCCATCAGTGCCGTTGCGCTGGATACGCAGTATTTT.

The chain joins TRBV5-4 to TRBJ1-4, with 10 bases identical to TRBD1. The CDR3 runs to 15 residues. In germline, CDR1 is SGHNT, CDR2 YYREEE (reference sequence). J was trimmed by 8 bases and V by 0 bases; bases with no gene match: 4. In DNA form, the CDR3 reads TGTGCCAGCAGCTTGGCCGGGACAGGGGACGAAAAACTGTTTTTT. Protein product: CASSLAGTGDEKLFF.